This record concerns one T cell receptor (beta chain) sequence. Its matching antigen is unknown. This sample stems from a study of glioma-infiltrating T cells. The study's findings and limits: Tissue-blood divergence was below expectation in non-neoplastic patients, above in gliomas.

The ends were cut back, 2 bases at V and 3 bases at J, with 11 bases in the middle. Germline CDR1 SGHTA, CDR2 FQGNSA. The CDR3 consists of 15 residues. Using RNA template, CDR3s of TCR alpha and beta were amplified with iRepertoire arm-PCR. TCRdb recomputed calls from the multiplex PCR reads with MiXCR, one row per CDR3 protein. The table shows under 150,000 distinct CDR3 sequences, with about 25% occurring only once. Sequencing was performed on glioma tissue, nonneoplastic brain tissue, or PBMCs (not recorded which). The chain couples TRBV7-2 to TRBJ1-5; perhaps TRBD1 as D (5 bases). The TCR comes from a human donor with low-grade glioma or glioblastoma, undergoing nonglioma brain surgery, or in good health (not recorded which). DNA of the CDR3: TGTGCCAGCAGCTTAACCAGGGACCCCAATCAGCCCCAGCATTTT. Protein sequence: CASSLTRDPNQPQHF.